A single sample is the source of the 3 T cell receptor beta chains below, sequenced in a study of blood T cell repertoires in COVID-19. Repertoires were generated with immunoSEQ multiplex PCR, while TCRdb's copy carries only in-frame clones and drops some. In the table there are under 85,000 clones, around 88% of which are singletons. Sample: peripheral blood. The receptors come from a man of 80 years or more with active or convalescent COVID-19.

This chain links TRBV19 with TRBJ2-7, with 10 bases lining up with TRBD1. CDR1 and CDR2 from the germline V gene are LNHDA and SQIVND (reference sequence). CDR3 length: 15 residues. V shed 4 bases, J shed 4 bases, and the junction held 7 bases outside the gene matches. CDR3 bases: TGTGCCAGTAGTAACCGGGACAGGGGAGAATACGAGCAGTACTTC. It translates to CASSNRDRGEYEQYF.

The rearrangement uses TRBV15 and TRBJ1-1; no definite D call. The CDR3 is made up of 12 amino acids. Trimming shortened V by 5 bases and J by 11 bases, and 15 bases separated the two germline ends. From germline, CDR1 is LNHNV and CDR2 YYDKDF (reference sequence). As DNA, the CDR3 is TGTGCCACCAGCTCCAATTCGGGTGGCGCTTTCTTT. It specifies CATSSNSGGAFF.

This clone appeared a few times. The chain couples TRBV7-8 to TRBJ2-7; 9 nucleotides line up with TRBD2. The J segment lost 2 bases and the V segment lost 6 bases, leaving 5 bases of the junction unmatched. The CDR3 has 14 amino acids. Per the germline V gene, CDR1 is SGHVS and CDR2 is FQNEAQ. CDR3 coding DNA: TGTGCCAGCAGTGGGGCGGGGGGGACCTACGAGCAGTACTTC. Its translation is CASSGAGGTYEQYF.